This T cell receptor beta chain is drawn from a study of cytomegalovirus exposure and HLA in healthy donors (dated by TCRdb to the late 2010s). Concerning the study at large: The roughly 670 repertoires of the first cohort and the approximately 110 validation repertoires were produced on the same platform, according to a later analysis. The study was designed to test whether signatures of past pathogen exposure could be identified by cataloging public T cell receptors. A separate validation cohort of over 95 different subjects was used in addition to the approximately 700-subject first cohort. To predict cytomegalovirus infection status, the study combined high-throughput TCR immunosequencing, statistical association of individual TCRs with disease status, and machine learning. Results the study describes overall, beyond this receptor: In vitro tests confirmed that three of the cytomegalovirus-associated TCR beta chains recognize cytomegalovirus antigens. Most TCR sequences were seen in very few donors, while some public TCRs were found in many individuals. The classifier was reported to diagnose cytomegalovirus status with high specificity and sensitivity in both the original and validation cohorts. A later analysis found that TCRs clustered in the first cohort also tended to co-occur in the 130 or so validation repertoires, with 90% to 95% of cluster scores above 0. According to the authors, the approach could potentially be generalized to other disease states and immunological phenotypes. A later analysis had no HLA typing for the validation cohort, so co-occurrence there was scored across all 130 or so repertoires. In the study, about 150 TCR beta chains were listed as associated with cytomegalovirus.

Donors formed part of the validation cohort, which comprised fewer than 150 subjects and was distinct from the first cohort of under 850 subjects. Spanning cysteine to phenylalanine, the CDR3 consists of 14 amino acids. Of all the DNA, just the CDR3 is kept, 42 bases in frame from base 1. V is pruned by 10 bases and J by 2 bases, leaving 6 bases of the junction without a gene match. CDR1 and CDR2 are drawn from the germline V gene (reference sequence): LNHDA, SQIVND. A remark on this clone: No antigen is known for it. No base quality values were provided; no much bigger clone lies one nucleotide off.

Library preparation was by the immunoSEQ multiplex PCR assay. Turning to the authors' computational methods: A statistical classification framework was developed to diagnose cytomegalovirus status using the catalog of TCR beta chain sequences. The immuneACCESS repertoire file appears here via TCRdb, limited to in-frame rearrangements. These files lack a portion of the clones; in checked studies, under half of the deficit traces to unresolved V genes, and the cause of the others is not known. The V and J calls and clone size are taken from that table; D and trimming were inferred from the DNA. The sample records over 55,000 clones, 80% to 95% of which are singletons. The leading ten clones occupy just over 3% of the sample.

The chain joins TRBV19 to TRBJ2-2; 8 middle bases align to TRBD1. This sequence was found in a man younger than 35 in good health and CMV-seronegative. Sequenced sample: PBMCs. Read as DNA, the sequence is TGTGCCACTAACAGGGGGTTAAACACCGGGGAGCTGTTTTTT. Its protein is CATNRGLNTGELFF.